This T cell receptor (beta chain) was recovered during a study of T-cell memory formation after mild COVID-19. Study-level results: Clones contracting across day 15 to 85 had a balanced CD4/CD8 profile; later expanding clones leaned CD4+.

One entry per CDR3 protein, called by TCRdb with MiXCR from the 5' RACE reads. This sample yields fewer than 250,000 distinct CDR3 sequences, of which approximately 15% are seen a single time; 2% to 2.5% belongs to the top ten. Germline V lookup: CDR1 MNHNS, CDR2 SASEGT. The length of the CDR3 is 14 residues. V was clipped by 0 bases and J by 9 bases, with 13 bases between them. This clonotype was picked up a small number of times. Its antigen remains unidentified. The receptor's source is an adult woman who had mild COVID-19 (a few samples of this study predate the infection). Cell type and time point are not known. Sequenced input: PBMCs or a T cell subset sorted from them (not recorded which). The rearrangement links TRBV6-1 to TRBJ2-3; no clear D. In DNA form, the CDR3 reads TGTGCCAGCAGTGAAGCGCAAAGCCACGGCACGCAGTATTTT. It specifies CASSEAQSHGTQYF.